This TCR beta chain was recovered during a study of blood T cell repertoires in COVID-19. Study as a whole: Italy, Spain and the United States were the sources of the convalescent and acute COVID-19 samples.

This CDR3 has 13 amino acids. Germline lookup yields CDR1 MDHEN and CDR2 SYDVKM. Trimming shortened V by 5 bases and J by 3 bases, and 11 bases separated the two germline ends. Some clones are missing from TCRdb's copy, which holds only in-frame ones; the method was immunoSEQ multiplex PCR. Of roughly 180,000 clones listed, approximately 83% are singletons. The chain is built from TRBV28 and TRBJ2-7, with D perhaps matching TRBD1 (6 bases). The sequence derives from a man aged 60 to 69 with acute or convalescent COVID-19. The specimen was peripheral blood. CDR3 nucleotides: TGTGCCAGCAGTCCTCTGGACAGCTACGAGCAGTACTTC. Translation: CASSPLDSYEQYF.